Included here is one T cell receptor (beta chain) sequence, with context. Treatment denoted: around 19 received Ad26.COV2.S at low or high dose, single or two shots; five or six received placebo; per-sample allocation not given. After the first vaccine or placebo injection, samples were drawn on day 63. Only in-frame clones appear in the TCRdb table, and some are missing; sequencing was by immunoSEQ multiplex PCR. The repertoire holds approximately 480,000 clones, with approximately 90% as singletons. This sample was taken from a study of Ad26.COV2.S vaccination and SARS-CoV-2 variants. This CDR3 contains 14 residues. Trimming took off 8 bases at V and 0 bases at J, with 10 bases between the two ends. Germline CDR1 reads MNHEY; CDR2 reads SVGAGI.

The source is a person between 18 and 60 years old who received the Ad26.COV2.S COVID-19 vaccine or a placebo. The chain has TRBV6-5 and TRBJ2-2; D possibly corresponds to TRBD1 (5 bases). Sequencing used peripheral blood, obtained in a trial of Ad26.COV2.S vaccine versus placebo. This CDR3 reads CASGANTNTGELFF. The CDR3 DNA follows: TGTGCCAGCGGGGCAAACACGAACACCGGGGAGCTGTTTTTT.